This T cell receptor beta chain came from a study of shared clonotypes between healthy human individuals. Measured with immunoSEQ multiplex PCR; TCRdb has only the in-frame clones, and not every one. Of just over 2,000,000 clones in the sample, roughly 96% were seen once. Germline-derived CDR1 and CDR2 are LNHDA and SQIVND (reference sequence). CDR3 size: 13 residues. J was trimmed by 7 bases and V by 7 bases; bases with no gene match: 7. Sequences were obtained from naive CD4+ T cells sorted from blood. Subset meaning: CD45RA+ positively selected. This TCR was recovered from a man younger than 35 in good health. This chain connects TRBV19 to TRBJ1-5, with TRBD1 matching over 7 bases. The CDR3 loop reads CASTTTGVQPQHF. The CDR3 DNA reads as TGTGCCAGTACCACCACAGGGGTCCAGCCCCAGCATTTT. Based on the CDR3 plus reference TRBV19 and TRBJ1-5, the full variable domain is DGGITQSPKYLFRKEGQNVTLSCEQNLNHDAMYWYRQDPGQGLRLIYYSQIVNDFQKGDIAEGYSVSREKKESFPLTVTSAQKNPTAFYLCASTTTGVQPQHFGDGTRLSIL.